This T cell receptor (beta chain) derives from a study of cytomegalovirus exposure and HLA in healthy donors. This CDR3 spans 15 amino acids. CDR1 SGHNT and CDR2 YENEEA come from the germline V gene. Trimming cost V 4 bases and J 1 base; bases outside gene matches: 6. Study results and caveats: A reported reduction in N-insertions relative to the 666-donor mean was seen in an Asian-associated ancestry cluster in a later analysis.

To note about this clone: Antigen: not known.

Amplification used 60 Vbeta primers and 13 Jbeta primers. The method was immunoSEQ multiplex PCR; TCRdb's version includes in-frame clones alone and lacks a portion of them. The repertoire consists of about 140,000 clones, with less than 85% occurring once and the leading ten covering under 7.5%. V usage is TRBV11-3 and J usage is TRBJ1-1; TRBD1 agrees at 7 bases. The receptor's source is a man between 35 and 55 years old in good health and CMV-seropositive. Sequencing used PBMCs. The CDR3 DNA reads as TGTGCCAGCAGCTCCCTAGGACAGGCGAACACTGAAGCTTTCTTT. Its translation is CASSSLGQANTEAFF.